This T cell receptor (beta chain) was recovered during a study of T cells after yellow fever vaccination. TCRdb re-derived calls from the 5' RACE reads in MiXCR, one entry per CDR3 protein. The table has approximately 260,000 distinct CDR3 sequences, over 4.5% seen once. The CDR3 is 15 residues long. Germline V CDR1 and CDR2: LGHNA, YSLEER. With 0 bases removed from V and 10 bases from J, the gap between germline ends came to 13 bases. Many counts were recorded for this clonotype. Sequenced material: CD4+ T cells sorted from PBMCs, taken on the day of the yellow fever booster vaccination. The V and J genes are TRBV4-3 and TRBJ1-6, with D possibly matching TRBD1 (6 bases). The source of this sequence is a man younger than 30 who received the YFV17D yellow fever vaccine. The CDR3 DNA reads TGCGCCAGCAGCCAAGAATGGGGGGCCAGGTCACCCCTCCACTTT. It encodes CASSQEWGARSPLHF.